This T cell receptor beta chain was identified in a study of cytomegalovirus exposure and HLA in healthy donors. Study results and limitations: A later analysis found TCR association rates differed by HLA locus, highest for DRB1 and lowest for HLA-C.

This clone occurred a few times. Its cognate antigen is unknown. PCR primers comprised 60 Vbeta and 13 Jbeta primers. Libraries were prepared by immunoSEQ multiplex PCR; TCRdb keeps only in-frame clonotypes and omits some of them. Altogether some 110,000 clones are present, approximately 70% being singletons, with the ten largest covering around 9%. Sequenced input: PBMCs. The source of this sequence is a man aged 25-45 years in good health and CMV-seropositive.

CDR3 sequence: CASSVVGRPRSTGELFF. In DNA, the CDR3 is TGTGCCAGCAGCGTAGTCGGCAGGCCCCGTAGCACCGGGGAGCTGTTTTTT. This rearrangement joins TRBV9 to TRBJ2-2; no reliable D call. CDR3 size: 17 residues. Deletions cut 0 bases from V and 4 bases from J, with 16 bases between. Germline V lookup: CDR1 SGDLS, CDR2 YYNGEE.